The 4 T cell receptor beta chains below all came from one sample that was sequenced in a study of quantifying T cell responses using KT2 cells. Background on the study: Reverse transcription used primers in the TCR alpha and beta constant regions.

The cDNA 3' end received a ligated oligonucleotide with a UMI. The first PCR ran roughly 4 cycles with an equimolar RC1.1 and RC1.2 beta primer mix. TCRdb independently ran MiXCR on the UMI-ligation and nested PCR reads; one entry per CDR3 protein. The top ten hold around a tenth of the sample, which has 52,000 or so distinct CDR3 sequences, 10% to 15% seen once. What was sequenced was PBMCs spiked with cells of the T cell clone KT2. All receptors come from a human donor.

This clonotype occurred many times. The rearrangement joins TRBV10-3 to TRBJ2-5; 9 bases line up with TRBD2. CDR3 length equals 14 residues. Trimming took 6 bases from V and 2 from J; bases not matched to a gene: 4. Germline assignment: CDR1 ENHRY and CDR2 SYGVKD. CDR3 coding DNA: TGTGCCATCAGCAGCACTAGCGGGCAAGAGACCCAGTACTTC. Protein sequence: CAISSTSGQETQYF.

This clonotype showed up just a few times. J is TRBJ2-5 and V is TRBV20-1, with 8 bases aligning to TRBD2. J was trimmed by 0 bases and V by 3 bases; bases with no gene match: 6. CDR3 size: 15 residues. CDR1 and CDR2 (germline): DFQATT, SNEGSKA (reference sequence). CDR3 sequence (DNA): TGCAGTGCTAGGGTCGGGAGGGTAAACCAAGAGACCCAGTACTTC. This gives the protein CSARVGRVNQETQYF.

The J gene is TRBJ1-1, the V gene TRBV28, with D possibly matching TRBD1 (6 bases). The CDR3 extends over 17 amino acids. The ends were cut back, 1 base at V and 1 base at J, with 16 bases in the middle. Germline CDR1 reads MDHEN; CDR2 reads SYDVKM. The CDR3 DNA reads TGTGCCAGCAGTTTATTCTATACAGGGAGGCAGAACACTGAAGCTTTCTTT. This codes for CASSLFYTGRQNTEAFF.

This rearrangement joins TRBV12-3 or TRBV12-4 to TRBJ2-4; D call uncertain. CDR3 size: 13 residues. V was shortened by 6 bases and J by 8 bases, with 14 bases between the two germline ends. In DNA form, the CDR3 reads TGTGCCAGCAGCCCTGGCAACGGAGACATTCAGTACTTC. This codes for CASSPGNGDIQYF.